These 15 T cell receptor beta chains were sequenced from one sample in a study of PD-1 blockade in classical Hodgkin lymphoma. The data were produced by immunoSEQ multiplex PCR, yet TCRdb's version contains in-frame clones alone and is incomplete. The data hold 25,000 to 30,000 clones, with about 78% observed a single time. Autologous stem cell transplantation was followed by relapse in every patient, and brentuximab vedotin exposure varied. The sequencing here drew on peripheral blood mononuclear cells (PBMCs), taken before the second cycle of nivolumab. Receptor source: a human donor with classical Hodgkin lymphoma.

V is TRBV28 and J is TRBJ1-2, with a possible D match to TRBD1 (5 bases). This CDR3 contains 14 residues. Germline loops: CDR1 MDHEN, CDR2 SYDVKM. V was clipped by 7 bases and J by 1 base, with 13 bases between them. DNA of the CDR3: TGTGCCAGCACCTTACCGACAGTTAACTATGGCTACACCTTC. As protein: CASTLPTVNYGYTF.

This clone showed up just a few times. CDR3 in amino acids: CASSFGQGAGDGSEQFF. The CDR3 region has the DNA TGTGCCAGCTCATTCGGACAGGGGGCTGGTGATGGGAGTGAGCAGTTCTTC. V gene TRBV18 combines with J gene TRBJ2-1; 11 nucleotides match TRBD1. V dropped 5 bases and J dropped 9; count of bases not matched to a gene: 15. CDR1 is KGHSH, CDR2 LQKENI, per germline. The CDR3 has 17 amino acids.

This sequence joins TRBV28 and TRBJ1-5; 7 bases line up with TRBD1. V trimming: 8 bases; J trimming: 6 bases; junction bases outside the gene matches: 7. This CDR3 spans 13 amino acids. From germline, CDR1 is MDHEN and CDR2 SYDVKM. The CDR3: CASSRGDGQPQHF. The DNA for the CDR3 is TGTGCCAGCTCCAGGGGGGACGGTCAGCCCCAGCATTTT.

The V gene is TRBV28, the J gene TRBJ1-2, with D tentatively TRBD1 (6 bases). CDR3 size: 14 residues. Germline lookup yields CDR1 MDHEN and CDR2 SYDVKM. Trimming removed 3 bases from V and 7 bases from J, with 15 bases in between. The CDR3 reads CASSFWQVRGGYTF. The CDR3 DNA reads as TGTGCCAGCAGTTTTTGGCAGGTCAGGGGTGGCTACACCTTC.

The CDR3 reads CASSALQGTNEKLFF. The CDR3 DNA sequence: TGTGCCAGCAGTGCACTCCAGGGAACCAATGAAAAACTGTTTTTT. The chain uses TRBV2 and TRBJ1-4, with D perhaps matching TRBD1 (5 bases). Trimming took off 4 bases at V and 5 bases at J, with 14 bases between the two ends. From germline, CDR1 is SNHLY and CDR2 FYNNEI. This CDR3 contains 15 residues.

The chain has TRBV9 and TRBJ2-5; the match to TRBD1 covers 8 bases. With 4 bases clipped from V and 4 bases from J, the junction kept 12 bases outside the gene matches. CDR1 is SGDLS and CDR2 is YYNGEE in the germline V gene. The CDR3 contains 16 residues. Written as DNA, the CDR3 is TGTGCCAGCAGCCCTTATGGGACAGGCATTGGAGAGACCCAGTACTTC. Amino acid sequence: CASSPYGTGIGETQYF.

The chain employs TRBV19 and TRBJ1-3; D gene uncertain. Germline V gives CDR1 LNHDA, CDR2 SQIVND (reference sequence). The germline V and J ends were trimmed by 6 bases and 2 bases, with 11 bases remaining between them. This CDR3 has 14 amino acids. The CDR3 reads CASRKADPGNTIYF. The CDR3 region has the DNA TGTGCCAGTAGAAAGGCGGACCCTGGAAACACCATATATTTT.

V gene TRBV7-9 combines with J gene TRBJ2-7; TRBD1 matches 11 bases. The J segment lost 6 bases and the V segment lost 5 bases, leaving 9 bases of the junction unmatched. CDR3 length: 15 residues. Germline CDR1 reads SEHNR; CDR2 reads FQNEAQ (reference sequence). In nucleotides, the CDR3 is TGTGCCAGCAGCAGACAGGACAGGGGGCTTGCCGAGCAGTACTTC. Residues: CASSRQDRGLAEQYF.

V gene TRBV11-3 combines with J gene TRBJ2-5, with 7 bases that match TRBD1. CDR3 length: 17 amino acids. V shed 1 base and J 2 bases; nucleotides not matched to a gene: 10. Germline loops: CDR1 SGHNT, CDR2 YENEEA. CDR3 sequence (DNA): TGTGCCAGCAGCTTAGTTTACCAGCCGGGACAGCAAGAGACCCAGTACTTC. Its translation: CASSLVYQPGQQETQYF.

This chain links TRBV7-9 with TRBJ1-1; the D is unclear. This CDR3 region has 14 residues. Germline lookup yields CDR1 SEHNR and CDR2 FQNEAQ (reference sequence). The V and J ends lost 6 bases and 0 bases respectively, with 11 bases between them. In nucleotides, the CDR3 is TGTGCCAGCAGTCAGAGGCGCTTGAACACTGAAGCTTTCTTT. Translation: CASSQRRLNTEAFF.

The genes are TRBV4-1 and TRBJ1-2; the D gene is possibly TRBD1 (6 bases). CDR1 and CDR2 (germline): MGHRA, YSYEKL. The CDR3 extends over 12 amino acids. The V and J ends lost 10 bases and 3 bases respectively, with 12 bases between them. CDR3 in amino acids: CATSEGDYGYTF. DNA for the CDR3: TGCGCCACCTCGGAGGGGGACTATGGCTACACCTTC.

The chain carries TRBV4-3 and TRBJ1-1, with a possible D match to TRBD1 (5 bases). In germline, CDR1 is LGHNA, CDR2 YSLEER. CDR3 length: 17 amino acids. The V end lost 0 bases, the J end lost 0 bases, and 14 bases lay between the germline ends. DNA of the CDR3: TGCGCCAGCAGCCAAGACTTACGGGCAGGGATGAACACTGAAGCTTTCTTT. Translated, it gives CASSQDLRAGMNTEAFF.

This clone occurred a few times. The CDR3 loop reads CASSFIPEKAFF. CDR3 DNA sequence: TGTGCCAGCAGCTTTATACCAGAGAAAGCTTTCTTT. This chain links TRBV7-9 with TRBJ1-1, with D uncertain. There are 12 residues in the CDR3. Trimming shortened V by 3 bases and J by 9 bases, and 11 bases separated the two germline ends. The germline CDR1 and CDR2 sequences are SEHNR and FQNEAQ (reference sequence).

This clone was counted once. J is TRBJ2-1 and V is TRBV29-1; D remains ambiguous. V was shortened by 3 bases and J by 0 bases, with 6 bases between the two germline ends. The CDR3 has 13 amino acids. Germline assignment: CDR1 SQVTM and CDR2 ANQGSEA. The DNA for the CDR3 is TGCAGCGTTGACAAGAACTCCTACAATGAGCAGTTCTTC. It codes for CSVDKNSYNEQFF.

The rearrangement uses TRBV4-3 and TRBJ2-1; D not resolved. This CDR3 is 17 amino acids long. Between the trimmed V and J ends, which lost 0 bases and 0 bases, there was a span of 12 bases. Germline CDR1 LGHNA, CDR2 YSLEER. This chain's CDR3 is CASSQEMGPLSYNEQFF. DNA of the CDR3: TGCGCCAGCAGCCAAGAAATGGGCCCGCTCTCCTACAATGAGCAGTTCTTC.